These 27 T cell receptor beta chains came from one sample sequenced in a study of blood T cell repertoires in COVID-19. Data came from immunoSEQ multiplex PCR; TCRdb stores just in-frame clones and leaves some out. The sample yields more than 65,000 clones, approximately 78% seen once. Material: peripheral blood. The receptors were gathered from a human donor in a cohort sampled during active COVID-19.

This sequence joins TRBV19 and TRBJ1-2, with a possible D match to TRBD1 (5 bases). Trimming took 6 bases from V and 3 from J, leaving 8 bases between them. CDR1 is LNHDA, CDR2 SQIVND, per germline (reference sequence). CDR3 length: 12 residues. Here the CDR3 DNA reads TGTGCCAGTAGCGGGACTGACTATGGCTACACCTTC. This sequence encodes CASSGTDYGYTF. The full variable domain, completed using reference TRBV19 and TRBJ1-2, is DGGITQSPKYLFRKEGQNVTLSCEQNLNHDAMYWYRQDPGQGLRLIYYSQIVNDFQKGDIAEGYSVSREKKESFPLTVTSAQKNPTAFYLCASSGTDYGYTFGSGTRLTVV.

The CDR3 DNA sequence: TGTGCCAGTAGTATCACTGATACGCAGTATTTT. Amino acids: CASSITDTQYF. The rearrangement joins TRBV19 to TRBJ2-3; no clear D gene. V lost 3 bases, J lost 6 bases, and 4 bases lay in between. The CDR3 consists of 11 residues. Germline V gene lookup returns CDR1 LNHDA and CDR2 SQIVND (reference sequence).

V gene TRBV27 combines with J gene TRBJ1-2; TRBD1 might be the D (6 bases). This CDR3 region has 13 residues. From germline, CDR1 is MNHEY and CDR2 SMNVEV (reference sequence). The V gene lost 4 bases and the J gene lost 8 bases, with 14 bases spanning the gap. The CDR3 nucleotides are TGTGCCAGCAGTTCGGCAGGGGTTTCCGGCTACACCTTC. It is translated as CASSSAGVSGYTF.

This sequence joins TRBV5-4 and TRBJ1-6; D remains unclear. The V and J ends lost 2 bases and 0 bases respectively, with 9 bases between them. Germline V gene data show CDR1 as SGHNT and CDR2 as YYREEE (reference sequence). This CDR3 comprises 16 residues. CDR3 region: CASSFRQLSYNSPLHF. The CDR3 DNA follows: TGTGCCAGCAGCTTTCGTCAACTCTCCTATAATTCACCCCTCCACTTT.

The rearrangement uses TRBV7-2 and TRBJ2-5, with D possibly being TRBD2 (6 bases). Germline V CDR1 and CDR2: SGHTA, FQGNSA. Trimming shortened V by 0 bases and J by 8 bases, and 13 bases separated the two germline ends. The CDR3 runs to 14 residues. The CDR3 sequence is CASSLAGGKNTQYF. Written as DNA, the CDR3 is TGTGCCAGCAGCTTAGCGGGAGGCAAGAATACCCAGTACTTC.

The chain links TRBV5-1 to TRBJ1-3; D uncertain. Per germline, CDR1 SGHRS and CDR2 YFSETQ. The germline V and J ends were trimmed by 3 bases and 8 bases, with 9 bases remaining between them. This CDR3 region has 12 residues. The CDR3 coding sequence is TGCGCCAGCAGCTCAAACTTGGACACCATATATTTT. Amino acids: CASSSNLDTIYF.

The J gene is TRBJ1-1, the V gene TRBV7-3, with D tentatively TRBD1 (5 bases). V shed 4 bases and J shed 1 base, with 19 bases lying between them. This CDR3 comprises 17 residues. Germline V gene lookup returns CDR1 SGHTA and CDR2 FQGTGA. The CDR3 reads CASSSRGRDNGNTEAFF. In DNA, the CDR3 is TGTGCCAGCAGCTCCCGCGGCAGGGATAATGGGAACACTGAAGCTTTCTTT.

This clone was observed once. The CDR3 loop reads CASSMMRGGNTEAFF. CDR3 coding DNA: TGTGCCAGTAGTATGATGCGGGGGGGGAACACTGAAGCTTTCTTT. This chain uses TRBV19 with TRBJ1-1, with D maybe TRBD1 (5 bases). The germline V and J ends were trimmed by 3 bases and 1 base, with 12 bases remaining between them. CDR3 length equals 15 residues. CDR1 is LNHDA, CDR2 SQIVND, per germline (reference sequence). Looking up the rest from reference TRBV19 and TRBJ1-1 gives the full variable domain: DGGITQSPKYLFRKEGQNVTLSCEQNLNHDAMYWYRQDPGQGLRLIYYSQIVNDFQKGDIAEGYSVSREKKESFPLTVTSAQKNPTAFYLCASSMMRGGNTEAFFGQGTRLTVV.

The chain uses TRBV5-1 and TRBJ1-1, with 9 bases aligning to TRBD1. The CDR3 runs to 16 residues. Germline V lookup: CDR1 SGHRS, CDR2 YFSETQ. J was trimmed by 0 bases and V by 5 bases; bases with no gene match: 8. The CDR3 region is CASSLTGTGLNTEAFF. In nucleotides, the CDR3 is TGCGCCAGCAGTTTGACCGGGACAGGGTTGAACACTGAAGCTTTCTTT.

This chain joins TRBV7-3 and TRBJ1-4; tentatively, D is TRBD1 (5 bases). CDR3 length: 13 residues. Per germline, CDR1 SGHTA and CDR2 FQGTGA. V gave up 5 bases and J gave up 5 bases, with 9 bases separating them. CDR3 sequence reads: CASSEEGNEKLFF. As DNA, the CDR3 is TGTGCCAGCAGCGAGGAGGGGAATGAAAAACTGTTTTTT.

The chain links TRBV9 to TRBJ1-4, with D perhaps TRBD1 (6 bases). The CDR3 loop spans 14 amino acids. Trimming stripped 4 bases from V and 7 bases from J, with 14 bases between. Germline V CDR1 and CDR2: SGDLS, YYNGEE. CDR3 bases: TGTGCCAGCAGCAAGCAGGGAGGGGGTGAAAAACTGTTTTTT. Amino acids: CASSKQGGGEKLFF. Complete variable domain (other parts from reference TRBV9 and TRBJ1-4): DSGVTQTPKHLITATGQRVTLRCSPRSGDLSVYWYQQSLDQGLQFLIQYYNGEERAKGNILERFSAQQFPDLHSELNLSSLELGDSALYFCASSKQGGGEKLFFGSGTQLSVL.

The DNA for the CDR3 is TGTGCCAGCGGGGACAGGGGGCAAAGGGGCAACTATGGCTACACCTTC. It encodes CASGDRGQRGNYGYTF. The chain uses TRBV2 and TRBJ1-2; 12 bases line up with TRBD1. Germline V lookup: CDR1 SNHLY, CDR2 FYNNEI. J lost 2 bases, V lost 8 bases, and 9 bases had no gene match. This CDR3 has 16 amino acids. The full variable domain, completed using reference TRBV2 and TRBJ1-2, is EPEVTQTPSHQVTQMGQEVILRCVPISNHLYFYWYRQILGQKVEFLVSFYNNEISEKSEIFDDQFSVERPDGSNFTLKIRSTKLEDSAMYFCASGDRGQRGNYGYTFGSGTRLTVV.

The chain carries TRBV18 and TRBJ2-6; D gene ambiguous. The CDR3 is made up of 16 amino acids. V lost 4 bases to trimming and J lost 0 bases, with 10 bases between them. In germline, CDR1 is KGHSH, CDR2 LQKENI. The CDR3: CASSLGYSSGANVLTF. CDR3 coding DNA: TGTGCCAGCTCACTCGGGTATTCCTCTGGGGCCAACGTCCTGACTTTC.

The rearrangement links TRBV7-9 to TRBJ2-5; TRBD1 agrees at 9 bases. Trimming took 6 bases from V and 4 from J; bases not matched to a gene: 0. Germline lookup yields CDR1 SEHNR and CDR2 FQNEAQ (reference sequence). The CDR3 is 12 residues long. The CDR3 region is CASRTGGETQYF. In DNA, the CDR3 is TGTGCCAGCAGGACAGGGGGAGAGACCCAGTACTTC.

The chain recombines TRBV25-1 with TRBJ1-2; the D is unclear. The CDR3 is 14 amino acids. Germline-derived CDR1 and CDR2 are MGHDK and SYGVNS. The germline V and J ends were trimmed by 1 base and 8 bases, with 14 bases remaining between them. DNA for the CDR3: TGTGCCAGCAGTGAATCTGGGAGGATGGGCGGCTACACCTTC. Residues: CASSESGRMGGYTF.

V is TRBV9 and J is TRBJ2-5; D call uncertain. The CDR3 is 15 amino acids. The germline gives CDR1 SGDLS, CDR2 YYNGEE. Trimming removed 0 bases at V and 4 bases at J, with 13 bases between. The CDR3 loop is CASSVVAGPRETQYF. The CDR3 nucleotides read TGTGCCAGCAGCGTAGTTGCAGGTCCTCGAGAGACCCAGTACTTC. The whole variable domain, filled in from reference TRBV9 and TRBJ2-5, reads DSGVTQTPKHLITATGQRVTLRCSPRSGDLSVYWYQQSLDQGLQFLIQYYNGEERAKGNILERFSAQQFPDLHSELNLSSLELGDSALYFCASSVVAGPRETQYFGPGTRLLVL.

The genes are TRBV6-2 or TRBV6-3 and TRBJ2-1; 9 bases line up with TRBD2. Germline-derived CDR1 and CDR2 are MNHEY and SVGEGT. The CDR3 spans 14 residues. Trimming took 4 bases from V and 7 from J; bases not matched to a gene: 5. CDR3 in DNA: TGTGCCAGCAGTTTTTTCGCGGGGGGGAATGAGCAGTTCTTC. As protein: CASSFFAGGNEQFF.

The chain carries TRBV6-5 and TRBJ1-5; D uncertain. The germline CDR1 and CDR2 sequences are MNHEY and SVGAGI. The V gene lost 2 bases and the J gene lost 7 bases, with 15 bases spanning the gap. The CDR3 extends over 15 amino acids. CDR3 nucleotides: TGTGCCAGCAGTTACCGAAACAACCCTCGACAGCCCCAGCATTTT. It is translated as CASSYRNNPRQPQHF.

The chain uses TRBV6-5 and TRBJ1-2; 9 bases fit TRBD1. The trim removed 7 bases at V and 7 bases at J, leaving 13 bases unmatched. This CDR3 contains 15 residues. Germline CDR1 and CDR2: MNHEY and SVGAGI. Here the CDR3 DNA reads TGTGCCAGCAAACCCTGGGACAGGGTGAGGGGTGGCTACACCTTC. Amino acid sequence: CASKPWDRVRGGYTF.

The chain couples TRBV15 to TRBJ2-7, with a weak D call TRBD1 (6 bases). V lost 2 bases, J lost 2 bases, and 13 bases lay in between. Germline V gives CDR1 LNHNV, CDR2 YYDKDF (reference sequence). This CDR3 region has 15 residues. CDR3 sequence reads: CATSRLMGQTYEQYF. CDR3 coding DNA: TGTGCCACCAGCAGACTAATGGGACAAACCTACGAGCAGTACTTC.

This clone was observed a handful of times. This chain connects TRBV10-3 to TRBJ2-7, with D possibly TRBD2 on 6 matching bases. The V and J ends lost 5 bases and 4 bases respectively, with 9 bases between them. The germline CDR1 and CDR2 sequences are ENHRY and SYGVKD. The CDR3 has 12 amino acids. Here the CDR3 DNA reads TGTGCCATCAGTTACCGGGAGTACGAGCAGTACTTC. This encodes CAISYREYEQYF.

The J gene is TRBJ2-7, the V gene TRBV5-1, with 10 bases that match TRBD2. The V segment lost 4 bases and the J segment 2 bases; nucleotides outside the gene matches: 9. This CDR3 region has 16 residues. Germline loops: CDR1 SGHRS, CDR2 YFSETQ. The CDR3 loop reads CASSPLPSGGPYEQYF. CDR3 in DNA: TGCGCCAGCAGCCCACTTCCTAGCGGGGGTCCCTACGAGCAGTACTTC.

The gene calls are TRBV30 and TRBJ1-4, with D possibly TRBD1 on 6 matching bases. The CDR3 runs to 13 residues. V lost 5 bases and J 8 bases, leaving 15 bases between the germline ends. CDR1 is GTSNPN and CDR2 is SVGIG in the germline V gene (reference sequence). The DNA for the CDR3 is TGTGCCTGGGAACAGGGCCGCGGGGAAAAACTGTTTTTT. It encodes CAWEQGRGEKLFF.

The chain is built from TRBV19 and TRBJ2-7, with D possibly being TRBD2 (6 bases). The CDR3 is 15 residues long. Trimming removed 7 bases at V and 0 bases at J, with 16 bases between. CDR1 is LNHDA and CDR2 is SQIVND in the germline V gene (reference sequence). The CDR3 region is CASNPSGGPSYEQYF. DNA of the CDR3: TGTGCCAGTAACCCTTCCGGGGGTCCCTCCTACGAGCAGTACTTC.

This clone was recorded only once. The rearrangement joins TRBV20-1 to TRBJ2-1, with D perhaps TRBD1 (6 bases). Trimming stripped 4 bases from V and 7 bases from J, with 8 bases between. There are 11 residues in the CDR3. CDR1 is DFQATT and CDR2 is SNEGSKA in the germline V gene (reference sequence). CDR3 in amino acids: CSATGENEQFF. CDR3 DNA sequence: TGCAGTGCTACAGGGGAAAATGAGCAGTTCTTC.

This clone was seen once. The chain recombines TRBV7-2 with TRBJ1-1, with D unclear. Germline assignment: CDR1 SGHTA and CDR2 FQGNSA. V was shortened by 3 bases and J by 1 base, with 12 bases between the two germline ends. CDR3 length: 15 residues. The DNA of the CDR3 is TGTGCCAGCAGCTTTAGCGCGATACCGAACACTGAAGCTTTCTTT. Translated: CASSFSAIPNTEAFF.

The chain couples TRBV19 to TRBJ1-1; D is uncertain. Looked up from germline, CDR1 is LNHDA and CDR2 is SQIVND (reference sequence). CDR3 length: 12 residues. The CDR3 nucleotides are TGTGCTTGCTCTAGCGGAAGGGCTGAAGCTTTCTTT. Protein sequence: CACSSGRAEAFF.